This entry lists 7 T cell receptor beta chains sequenced from one sample in a study of blood T cell repertoires in COVID-19. The data were produced by immunoSEQ multiplex PCR, yet TCRdb's version contains in-frame clones alone and is incomplete. Of roughly 400,000 clones in the sample, 80% to 90% were seen once. Sequences were obtained from PBMCs or T cells enriched from blood (not recorded which). The source of these receptors is a man aged 30 to 39 who had recovered from COVID-19.

The chain couples TRBV4-1 to TRBJ2-7; D call uncertain. CDR1 is MGHRA and CDR2 is YSYEKL in the germline V gene. V was trimmed by 3 bases and J by 3 bases, leaving 9 bases between them. The CDR3 has 13 residues. The CDR3 loop is CASSHPERYEQYF. CDR3 in DNA: TGCGCCAGCAGCCACCCGGAGCGCTACGAGCAGTACTTC.

The gene calls are TRBV28 and TRBJ1-5, with 9 bases that match TRBD1. The ends lost 5 bases at V and 4 bases at J; junction bases unmatched: 9. The CDR3 covers 16 residues. Germline V gene sequence: CDR1 MDHEN, CDR2 SYDVKM. CDR3 DNA: TGTGCCAGCAGTCCAACGCGGGGACAGGGAAATCAGCCCCAGCATTTT. It translates to CASSPTRGQGNQPQHF.

This clone showed up just once. CDR3 amino acids: CASSQGQGLETQYF. CDR3 sequence (DNA): TGTGCCAGCAGCCAAGGACAGGGGCTCGAGACCCAGTACTTC. The rearrangement links TRBV5-4 to TRBJ2-5, with 9 bases that match TRBD1. After removal of 4 bases from V and 5 bases from J, the junction contained 6 bases not matched to a gene. The germline V gene encodes CDR1 SGHNT and CDR2 YYREEE (reference sequence). The CDR3 spans 14 residues.

The gene calls are TRBV6-5 and TRBJ1-5, with a tentative D call TRBD1 (5 bases). This CDR3 spans 15 amino acids. Germline loops: CDR1 MNHEY, CDR2 SVGAGI. The V and J ends lost 6 bases and 3 bases respectively, with 15 bases between them. CDR3 protein: CASSSRVANNQPQHF. The CDR3 nucleotides read TGTGCCAGCAGCTCCAGGGTGGCGAACAATCAGCCCCAGCATTTT.

The V and J genes are TRBV5-5 and TRBJ2-1, with 8 nucleotides matching TRBD2. In germline, CDR1 is SGHKS, CDR2 YYEKEE (reference sequence). Losses at the gene ends were 4 bases for V and 4 bases for J; bases not matched to a gene: 7. This CDR3 spans 15 amino acids. In DNA, the CDR3 is TGTGCCAGCAGCCGCGGGGGGCAGATTTACAATGAGCAGTTCTTC. It yields the protein CASSRGGQIYNEQFF.

The chain is built from TRBV30 and TRBJ2-3; 9 bases agree with TRBD2. The V and J ends lost 4 bases and 3 bases, in that order; junction bases with no gene match: 8. CDR3 length: 15 residues. Germline V gene sequence: CDR1 GTSNPN, CDR2 SVGIG (reference sequence). CDR3 sequence (DNA): TGTGCCTGGACTAGCGGGGCCGTGGGGACAGATACGCAGTATTTT. Translated, it gives CAWTSGAVGTDTQYF.

V is TRBV18 and J is TRBJ1-1; D is undetermined. This CDR3 is built from 12 residues. Deletions cut 3 bases from V and 3 bases from J, with 5 bases between. The germline CDR1 and CDR2 sequences are KGHSH and LQKENI. The CDR3 DNA reads TGTGCCAGCTCACCTTCGGACACTGAAGCTTTCTTT. Protein: CASSPSDTEAFF.